The rows below give T cell receptor beta chains drawn from one sample of a study of patients and donors after allogeneic stem cell transplantation. Via MiXCR, TCRdb re-called the RT-PCR reads, giving one row per CDR3 protein. This sample yields more than 150,000 distinct CDR3 sequences, of which more than 20% are seen a single time; roughly 25% belongs to the top ten. The sample was blood, either unsorted or a sorted T cell fraction (not recorded which). Every receptor here comes from a human donor who was either an allogeneic HSCT recipient or a stem cell or donor lymphocyte infusion donor (not recorded which). It is not recorded whose cells these are; they may come from a transplant donor. CDR3s include the opening cysteine and the closing phenylalanine or tryptophan.

TRBV5-1	18	TRBJ1-1	CASSERGVYRPGDTEAFF
TRBV7-9	15	TRBJ1-1	CASSRGGEMNTEAFF
TRBV7-3	13	TRBJ2-1	CASSLWGGDEQFF
TRBV6-1	13	TRBJ1-5	CASSEGPNQPQHF
TRBV29-1	12	TRBJ2-3	CSVGQSTDTQYF
TRBV12-3/TRBV12-4	16	TRBJ1-4	CASTLGRDRVIEKLFF
TRBV5-1	14	TRBJ2-2	CASQREANTGELFF
TRBV25-1	14	TRBJ1-1	CASSEYGDRDEAFF
TRBV20-1	14	TRBJ1-1	CSAASRDVVTEAFF
TRBV6-6	13	TRBJ2-7	CASSGLEGYEQYF
TRBV24-1	17	TRBJ2-6	CATSDPRETTGANVLTF
TRBV20-1	15	TRBJ2-7	CSARDKRESPHEQYF
TRBV6-5	13	TRBJ1-1	CASSYSYALEAFF
TRBV5-1	14	TRBJ1-2	CASSLEASAYGYTF
TRBV29-1	13	TRBJ1-1	CSVARGLNTEAFF
TRBV4-1	16	TRBJ2-7	CASSQLPGQGAYEQYF
TRBV29-1	15	TRBJ2-7	CSVQLRQTLYYEQYF
TRBV20-1	16	TRBJ1-2	CSAVGKTGDLNYGYTF
TRBV9	16	TRBJ2-3	CASSAWTGGVPDTQYF
TRBV12-3/TRBV12-4	16	TRBJ2-2	CASRPGVPAFTGELFF
TRBV29-1	10	TRBJ1-2	CSEWCYGYTF
TRBV4-1	18	TRBJ2-1	CASSQDFGGRGKNNEQFF
TRBV20-1	16	TRBJ2-2	CSASSRTGWSTGELFF
TRBV12-3/TRBV12-4	16	TRBJ1-5	CASSSDLRRGNQPQHF
TRBV7-3	16	TRBJ2-2	CASTLEPPMNTGELFF
TRBV7-9	15	TRBJ2-5	CASTVLANVQETQYF
TRBV7-9	12	TRBJ2-7	CASSLGANLEYF
TRBV12-5	16	TRBJ1-4	CASGLTRTAGNGELFF
TRBV5-6	17	TRBJ1-1	CASSLNSWGRVNTEAFF
TRBV21-1	16	TRBJ1-5	CASSKDGLEAPQPQHF
TRBV6-6	16	TRBJ1-2	CASTADRVFGGYGYTF
TRBV5-1	17	TRBJ2-3	CASSGQGATPSTDTQYF
TRBV4-3	16	TRBJ1-5	CASSQGSGTGDQPQHF
TRBV7-9	15	TRBJ1-5	CASTVGSVGDQPQHF
TRBV7-2	13	TRBJ2-1	CASSMETRGEQFF
TRBV7-9	17	TRBJ2-1	CASSSRPGTSGYNEQFF
TRBV12-3/TRBV12-4	14	TRBJ1-2	CASNQLTGSYGYTF
TRBV20-1	12	TRBJ1-1	CSARVGPVEAFF
TRBV20-1	11	TRBJ2-3	CSARWAGAQYF
TRBV4-3	19	TRBJ1-2	CASSQERDGLGSKGYGYTF
TRBV12-3/TRBV12-4	14	TRBJ1-6	CASSSQAYNSPLHF
TRBV12-3/TRBV12-4	15	TRBJ1-1	CASSPDRARGTEAFF
TRBV9	15	TRBJ2-3	CASSVGVPSTDTQYF
TRBV5-1	17	TRBJ2-5	CASSFWTLAAGSETQYF
TRBV9	12	TRBJ2-7	CASKGWAYEQYF
TRBV7-2	18	TRBJ2-3	CASSLAAGLKGDTDTQYF
TRBV20-1	13	TRBJ2-1	CSAMDGSYNEQFF
TRBV12-3/TRBV12-4	13	TRBJ2-7	CASSFSQIYEQYF